A single T cell receptor (beta chain) is shown here with its context. Original handling: Estimation of nucleated cell counts relied on the amplification of reference gene primers. Some clones are missing from TCRdb's copy, which holds only in-frame ones; the method was immunoSEQ multiplex PCR. Clonal size and the V and J genes are those of that table, whereas D and trimming came from the DNA. The sample includes about 68,000 clones, about four fifths of them seen just once. Germline CDR1 KGHSH, CDR2 LQKENI. Losses at the gene ends were 5 bases for V and 6 bases for J; bases not matched to a gene: 2. This CDR3 comprises 13 residues. These data belong to a study of blood T cell repertoires in COVID-19. Overall study: Sources were T cells, B-cell-depleted T cells, or PBMCs; the material itself was cDNA or gDNA.

This TCR was sampled from a woman aged 55-70 years with acute or convalescent COVID-19. The material sequenced was peripheral blood. The rearrangement joins TRBV18 to TRBJ1-2, with TRBD1 matching 11 bases. The CDR3 is CASSEGQGDGYTF. For the CDR3, the DNA is TGTGCCAGCTCAGAGGGACAGGGGGATGGCTACACCTTC.